The 24 T cell receptor beta chains listed next were all sequenced from one sample in a study of cytomegalovirus exposure and HLA in healthy donors. Vbeta (60) and Jbeta (13) primers were used in the PCR. Assay used: immunoSEQ multiplex PCR; TCRdb lists only in-frame clones, some missing. The sample yields more than 140,000 clones, roughly 80% seen once. Sequencing was done on a sample of PBMCs. The receptors originated from a man aged 40-50 years in good health and CMV-seronegative.

The chain has TRBV5-1 and TRBJ2-3, with a tentative D call TRBD2 (6 bases). Trimming cost V 4 bases and J 3 bases, with 12 bases left between them. This CDR3 has 14 residues. The germline CDR1 and CDR2 sequences are SGHRS and YFSETQ. CDR3 region: CASSDPGGTDTQYF. DNA for the CDR3: TGCGCCAGCAGCGACCCCGGGGGTACAGATACGCAGTATTTT.

The chain employs TRBV19 and TRBJ1-5; 8 bases are shared with TRBD1. This CDR3 has 14 amino acids. The germline V gene encodes CDR1 LNHDA and CDR2 SQIVND (reference sequence). V dropped 5 bases and J dropped 1; count of bases not matched to a gene: 1. CDR3 nucleotides: TGTGCCAGTAGTTACAGGGGGAGCAATCAGCCCCAGCATTTT. Protein product: CASSYRGSNQPQHF.

The V and J genes are TRBV7-6 and TRBJ2-3; 11 nucleotides match TRBD2. CDR3 size: 16 residues. Unmatched junction bases numbered 6, after V lost 5 bases and J lost 2 bases. Germline assignment: CDR1 SGHVS and CDR2 FNYEAQ. CDR3 residues: CASSLLAGGPTDTQYF. CDR3 nucleotide sequence: TGTGCCAGCAGCCTTCTAGCGGGGGGACCCACAGATACGCAGTATTTT. The variable domain in full, with the rest retrieved from reference TRBV7-6 and TRBJ2-3, is GAGVSQSPRYKVTKRGQDVALRCDPISGHVSLYWYRQALGQGPEFLTYFNYEAQQDKSGLPNDRFSAERPEGSISTLTIQRTEQRDSAMYRCASSLLAGGPTDTQYFGPGTRLTVL.

V is TRBV5-1 and J is TRBJ1-1; D ambiguous. The CDR3 loop spans 16 amino acids. The germline gives CDR1 SGHRS, CDR2 YFSETQ. Between the trimmed V and J ends, which lost 0 bases and 1 base, there was a span of 13 bases. CDR3 amino acids: CASSLAPTSKNTEAFF. The CDR3 region has the DNA TGCGCCAGCAGCTTGGCCCCGACAAGCAAGAACACTGAAGCTTTCTTT.

CDR3 loop: CASSRDRIDYGYTF. The CDR3 nucleotides read TGTGCCAGCAGTCGGGACAGAATAGACTATGGCTACACCTTC. The rearrangement uses TRBV27 and TRBJ1-2; 7 bases agree with TRBD1. Trimming removed 5 bases from V and 3 bases from J; junction bases left unmatched: 6. The CDR3 has 14 amino acids. CDR1 MNHEY and CDR2 SMNVEV come from the germline V gene (reference sequence).

The chain couples TRBV4-1 to TRBJ1-5; 7 positions match TRBD1. V trimming: 1 base; J trimming: 0 bases; junction bases outside the gene matches: 15. CDR1 is MGHRA, CDR2 YSYEKL, per germline. The CDR3 length is 20 residues. In DNA form, the CDR3 reads TGCGCCAGCAGCCAAGCCTTCGGACAGGCCGGGACTTATAGCAATCAGCCCCAGCATTTT. It encodes CASSQAFGQAGTYSNQPQHF.

The genes are TRBV4-3 and TRBJ2-7, with TRBD1 matching over 10 bases. There are 16 residues in the CDR3. Germline V gives CDR1 LGHNA, CDR2 YSLEER. The trim removed 1 base at V and 2 bases at J, leaving 5 bases unmatched. This chain's CDR3 is CASSQGIGTGAYEQYF. DNA of the CDR3: TGCGCCAGCAGCCAAGGGATCGGGACAGGGGCCTACGAGCAGTACTTC.

CDR3 region: CASSREMVDGYTF. CDR3 bases: TGTGCCAGCAGCCGGGAAATGGTTGATGGCTACACCTTC. The chain is built from TRBV6-5 and TRBJ1-2; no reliable D call. The CDR3 spans 13 residues. The V and J ends lost 6 bases and 6 bases respectively, with 14 bases between them. Germline CDR1 is MNHEY and CDR2 is SVGAGI.

This clone showed up just a few times. This sequence joins TRBV29-1 and TRBJ2-1; TRBD2 agrees at 11 bases. The CDR3 consists of 16 residues. The V and J ends lost 2 bases and 0 bases, in that order; junction bases with no gene match: 3. CDR1 SQVTM and CDR2 ANQGSEA come from the germline V gene. CDR3 loop: CSVETGLAVSYNEQFF. The CDR3 bases are TGCAGCGTTGAAACGGGACTAGCGGTCTCCTACAATGAGCAGTTCTTC.

The table lists this clone with a count of one. This sequence joins TRBV6-6 and TRBJ1-2, with TRBD1 as a possible D gene (6 bases). CDR3 size: 14 residues. Germline V gene lookup returns CDR1 MNHNY and CDR2 SVGAGI (reference sequence). Trimming pared 7 bases from V and 4 bases from J, leaving 16 bases between. This CDR3 reads CASTTGTLGYGYTF. CDR3 coding DNA: TGTGCCAGCACCACCGGGACATTGGGCTATGGCTACACCTTC.

The chain is built from TRBV30 and TRBJ2-7; 7 bases are a match to TRBD1. The CDR3 length is 13 residues. CDR1 GTSNPN and CDR2 SVGIG come from the germline V gene (reference sequence). The V segment lost 7 bases and the J segment 3 bases; nucleotides outside the gene matches: 9. CDR3 coding DNA: TGTGCCTCAGCCGGGACAGACCGCTACGAGCAGTACTTC. Translated: CASAGTDRYEQYF.

The chain links TRBV9 to TRBJ2-7; D gene unclear. The CDR3 runs to 12 residues. Trimming shortened V by 4 bases and J by 0 bases, and 5 bases separated the two germline ends. From germline, CDR1 is SGDLS and CDR2 YYNGEE. Here the CDR3 DNA reads TGTGCCAGCAGCTCCGGCTCCTACGAGCAGTACTTC. Translation: CASSSGSYEQYF.

This clone was detected a few times. The rearrangement uses TRBV4-2 and TRBJ1-6, with TRBD1 as a possible D gene (5 bases). V lost 6 bases and J lost 0, with 9 bases in between. The CDR3 extends over 15 amino acids. Germline CDR1 and CDR2: LGHNA and YNFKEQ. CDR3 residues: CASRGVDSYNSPLHF. The CDR3 DNA is TGTGCCAGCAGAGGGGTCGACTCCTATAATTCACCCCTCCACTTT.

CDR3 sequence reads: CASSQTQGVGNQPQHF. The CDR3 DNA reads as TGTGCCAGCTCACAAACGCAGGGGGTGGGCAATCAGCCCCAGCATTTT. This chain links TRBV18 with TRBJ1-5; 7 bases map to TRBD1. The CDR3 spans 16 residues. Losses at the gene ends were 4 bases for V and 2 bases for J; bases not matched to a gene: 8. Per germline, CDR1 KGHSH and CDR2 LQKENI.

A word on this clone: The junction differs from germline at one of its ends, possibly a read error. V gene TRBV6-1 combines with J gene TRBJ1-4; the D gene is possibly TRBD1 (5 bases). The germline CDR1 and CDR2 sequences are MNHNS and SASEGT. CDR3 size: 12 residues. This CDR3 is CASRPAGPTLYF. The CDR3 nucleotides read TGTGCCAGCAGACCCGCGGGGCCCACTTTATATTTT.

The gene calls are TRBV5-1 and TRBJ2-5; TRBD1 is a possible D gene (8 bases). Germline V CDR1 and CDR2: SGHRS, YFSETQ. V was clipped by 5 bases and J by 1 base, with 15 bases between them. The CDR3 has 15 amino acids. The CDR3, as DNA: TGCGCCAGCAGTTCTACAGGGGGGGCCCAAGAGACCCAGTACTTC. It yields the protein CASSSTGGAQETQYF.

This clone is a singleton in its sample. The chain recombines TRBV28 with TRBJ1-2; D is ambiguous. Trimming removed 4 bases at V and 8 bases at J, with 11 bases between. The CDR3 runs to 12 residues. Germline CDR1 is MDHEN and CDR2 is SYDVKM. The CDR3 bases are TGTGCCAGCAGTTCCGGGGATCTAGGCTACACCTTC. This encodes CASSSGDLGYTF.

The V call is TRBV9, the J call TRBJ2-7, with TRBD1 matching over 8 bases. The CDR3 contains 12 residues. Germline CDR1 reads SGDLS; CDR2 reads YYNGEE. Losses at the gene ends were 3 bases for V and 4 bases for J; bases not matched to a gene: 0. The CDR3 sequence: CASSGQGYEQYF. The DNA for the CDR3 is TGTGCCAGCAGCGGACAGGGGTACGAGCAGTACTTC. Full variable domain (outside the CDR3, taken from reference TRBV9 and TRBJ2-7): DSGVTQTPKHLITATGQRVTLRCSPRSGDLSVYWYQQSLDQGLQFLIQYYNGEERAKGNILERFSAQQFPDLHSELNLSSLELGDSALYFCASSGQGYEQYFGPGTRLTVT.

The rearrangement joins TRBV19 to TRBJ2-1; 7 bases fit TRBD2. This CDR3 is built from 15 residues. J gave up 4 bases and V 7 bases, and 10 bases lay outside the gene matches. Germline CDR1 is LNHDA and CDR2 is SQIVND (reference sequence). This chain's CDR3 is CASIEAYGRYNEQFF. The DNA of the CDR3 is TGTGCCAGTATTGAGGCGTACGGGAGGTACAATGAGCAGTTCTTC.

In DNA, the CDR3 is TGTGCCAGCAGCCAGAAAACAGGGGCCTATGGCTACACCTTC. Its protein product is CASSQKTGAYGYTF. This chain joins TRBV5-4 and TRBJ1-2; the match to TRBD1 covers 7 bases. The germline gives CDR1 SGHNT, CDR2 YYREEE (reference sequence). Trimming removed 4 bases from V and 4 bases from J; junction bases left unmatched: 7. This CDR3 region has 14 residues.

V is TRBV27 and J is TRBJ1-1; the D gene is possibly TRBD1 (6 bases). The CDR3 has 16 amino acids. Per the germline V gene, CDR1 is MNHEY and CDR2 is SMNVEV (reference sequence). V lost 3 bases to trimming and J lost 0 bases, with 14 bases between them. As DNA, the CDR3 is TGTGCCAGCAGTTTCTTGGGACAAGGAATGAACACTGAAGCTTTCTTT. Amino acid sequence: CASSFLGQGMNTEAFF.

The CDR3 protein is CASSRDRPPNYGYTF. In DNA, the CDR3 is TGTGCCAGCTCACGGGACAGACCTCCTAACTATGGCTACACCTTC. The chain employs TRBV18 and TRBJ1-2; TRBD1 aligns across 7 bases. Germline loops: CDR1 KGHSH, CDR2 LQKENI. The J segment lost 0 bases and the V segment lost 4 bases, leaving 5 bases of the junction unmatched. This CDR3 is built from 15 residues.

This clone is a singleton in its sample. The V call is TRBV4-1, the J call TRBJ2-7, with 7 positions matching TRBD2. The V segment lost 4 bases and the J segment 4 bases; nucleotides outside the gene matches: 7. In germline, CDR1 is MGHRA, CDR2 YSYEKL. The length of the CDR3 is 14 residues. Written as DNA, the CDR3 is TGCGCCAGCAGCCCGGCGGGGGAGGGGTACGAGCAGTACTTC. Translation gives CASSPAGEGYEQYF.

The chain carries TRBV21-1 and TRBJ2-5; the D call in the table, TRBD1, was not verified against the DNA. TRBV21-1 is designated a pseudogene. The CDR3 runs 16 residues. The CDR3 region is CASAPSGQGRIETQYF. CDR3 DNA: TGTGCCAGCGCACCCTCGGGACAGGGGCGGATCGAGACCCAGTACTTC.